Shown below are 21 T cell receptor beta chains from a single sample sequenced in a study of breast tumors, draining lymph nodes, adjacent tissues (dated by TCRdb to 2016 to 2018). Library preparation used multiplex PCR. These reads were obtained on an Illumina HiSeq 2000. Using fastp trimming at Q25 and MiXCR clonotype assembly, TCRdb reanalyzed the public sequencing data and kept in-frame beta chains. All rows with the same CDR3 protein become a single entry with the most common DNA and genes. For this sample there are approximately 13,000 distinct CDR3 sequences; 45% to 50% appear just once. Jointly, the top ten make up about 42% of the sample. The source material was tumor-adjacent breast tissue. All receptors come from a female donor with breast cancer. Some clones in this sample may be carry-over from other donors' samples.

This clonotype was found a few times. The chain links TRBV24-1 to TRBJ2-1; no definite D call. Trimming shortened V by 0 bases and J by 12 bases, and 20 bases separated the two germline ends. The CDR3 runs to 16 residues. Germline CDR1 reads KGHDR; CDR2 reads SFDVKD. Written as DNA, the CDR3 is TGTGCCACCAGTGATTTGTGGACCCCGGGCGGCGGTGGGCAGTTCTTC. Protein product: CATSDLWTPGGGGQFF.

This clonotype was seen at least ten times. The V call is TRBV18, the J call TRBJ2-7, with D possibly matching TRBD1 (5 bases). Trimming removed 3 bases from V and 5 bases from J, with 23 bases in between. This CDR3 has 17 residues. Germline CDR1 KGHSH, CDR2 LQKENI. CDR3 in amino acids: CASSPPLRDSPFHEQYF. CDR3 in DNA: TGTGCCAGCTCACCTCCTTTGCGAGACAGTCCGTTCCACGAGCAGTACTTC.

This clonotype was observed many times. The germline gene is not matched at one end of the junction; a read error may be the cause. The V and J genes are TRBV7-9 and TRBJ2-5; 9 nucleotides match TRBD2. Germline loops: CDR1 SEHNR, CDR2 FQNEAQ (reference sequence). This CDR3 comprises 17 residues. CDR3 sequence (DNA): TGTGCCAGCAGCCCAAAGCGCCTAGCGGGAACTCAAGAGCCCCAGTACTTC. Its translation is CASSPKRLAGTQEPQYF.

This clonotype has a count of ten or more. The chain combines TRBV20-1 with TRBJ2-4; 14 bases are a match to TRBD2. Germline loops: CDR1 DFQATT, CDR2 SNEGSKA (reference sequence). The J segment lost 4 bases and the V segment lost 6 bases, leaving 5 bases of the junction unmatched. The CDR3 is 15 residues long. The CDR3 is CSATTSGRAKNIQYF. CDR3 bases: TGCAGTGCCACGACTAGCGGGAGGGCAAAAAACATTCAGTACTTC.

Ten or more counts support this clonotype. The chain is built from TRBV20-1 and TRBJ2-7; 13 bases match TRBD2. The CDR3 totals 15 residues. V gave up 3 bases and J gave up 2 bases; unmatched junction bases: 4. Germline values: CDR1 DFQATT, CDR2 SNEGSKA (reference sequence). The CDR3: CSARTSGRFTYEQYF. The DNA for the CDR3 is TGCAGTGCTAGGACTAGCGGGAGGTTCACCTACGAGCAGTACTTC.

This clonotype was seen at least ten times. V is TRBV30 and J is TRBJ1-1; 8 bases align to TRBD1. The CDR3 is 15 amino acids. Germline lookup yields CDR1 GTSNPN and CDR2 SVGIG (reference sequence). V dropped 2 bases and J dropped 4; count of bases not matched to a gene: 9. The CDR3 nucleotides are TGTGCCTGGAGTACACCCTGGACAGGGAGCACTGAAGCTTTCTTT. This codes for CAWSTPWTGSTEAFF.

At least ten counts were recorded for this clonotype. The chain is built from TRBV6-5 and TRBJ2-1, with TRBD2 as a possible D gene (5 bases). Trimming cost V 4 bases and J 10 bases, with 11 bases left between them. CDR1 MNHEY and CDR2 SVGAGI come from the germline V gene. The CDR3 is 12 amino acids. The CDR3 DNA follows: TGTGCCAGCAGTTCAGCGGTAAAGGAGCAGTTCTTC. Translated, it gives CASSSAVKEQFF.

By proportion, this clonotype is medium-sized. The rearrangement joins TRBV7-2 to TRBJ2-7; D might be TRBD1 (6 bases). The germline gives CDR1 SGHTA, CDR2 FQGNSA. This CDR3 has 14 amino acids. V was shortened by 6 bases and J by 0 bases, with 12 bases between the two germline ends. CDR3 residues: CASRVQGFSYEQYF. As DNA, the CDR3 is TGTGCCAGCAGGGTTCAGGGGTTCTCCTACGAGCAGTACTTC.

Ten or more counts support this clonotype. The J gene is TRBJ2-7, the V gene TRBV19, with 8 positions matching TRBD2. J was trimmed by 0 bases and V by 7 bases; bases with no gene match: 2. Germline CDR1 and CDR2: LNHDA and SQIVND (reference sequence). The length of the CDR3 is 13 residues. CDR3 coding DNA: TGTGCCAGTAAAAGCGGGAGCTCCTACGAGCAGTACTTC. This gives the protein CASKSGSSYEQYF.

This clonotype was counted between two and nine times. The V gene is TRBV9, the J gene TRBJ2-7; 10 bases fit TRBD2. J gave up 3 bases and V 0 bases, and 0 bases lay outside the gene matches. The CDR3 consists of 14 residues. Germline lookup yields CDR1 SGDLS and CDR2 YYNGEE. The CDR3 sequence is CASSVGTSGYEQYF. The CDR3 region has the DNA TGTGCCAGCAGCGTAGGGACTAGCGGCTACGAGCAGTACTTC. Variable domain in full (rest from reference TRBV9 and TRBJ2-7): DSGVTQTPKHLITATGQRVTLRCSPRSGDLSVYWYQQSLDQGLQFLIQYYNGEERAKGNILERFSAQQFPDLHSELNLSSLELGDSALYFCASSVGTSGYEQYFGPGTRLTVT.

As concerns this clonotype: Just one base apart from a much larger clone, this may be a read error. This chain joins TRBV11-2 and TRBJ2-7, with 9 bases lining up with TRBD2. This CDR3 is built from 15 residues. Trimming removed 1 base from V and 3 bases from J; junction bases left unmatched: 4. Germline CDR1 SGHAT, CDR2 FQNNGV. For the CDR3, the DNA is TGTGCCAGCAGCTTAGGGACTAGCGCGGTCTACGAGCAGTACTTC. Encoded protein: CASSLGTSAVYEQYF.

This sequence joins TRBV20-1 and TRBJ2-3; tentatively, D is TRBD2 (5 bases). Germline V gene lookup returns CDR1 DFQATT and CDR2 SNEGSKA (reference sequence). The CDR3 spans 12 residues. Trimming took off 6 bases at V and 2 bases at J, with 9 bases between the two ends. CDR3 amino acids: CSARDHTDTQYF. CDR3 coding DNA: TGCAGTGCGAGGGATCACACAGATACGCAGTATTTT.

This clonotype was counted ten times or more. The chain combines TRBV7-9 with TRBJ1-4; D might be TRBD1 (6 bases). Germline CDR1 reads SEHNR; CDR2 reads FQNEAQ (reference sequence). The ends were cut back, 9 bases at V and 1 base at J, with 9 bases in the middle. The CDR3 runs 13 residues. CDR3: CASQGRTNEKLFF. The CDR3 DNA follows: TGTGCCAGTCAGGGGAGAACTAATGAAAAACTGTTTTTT.

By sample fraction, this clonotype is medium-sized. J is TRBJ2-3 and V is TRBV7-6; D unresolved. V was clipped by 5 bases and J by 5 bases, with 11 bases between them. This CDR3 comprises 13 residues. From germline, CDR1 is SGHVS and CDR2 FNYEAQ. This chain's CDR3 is CASSPRPQDTQYF. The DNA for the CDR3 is TGTGCCAGCAGCCCCCGCCCGCAAGATACGCAGTATTTT.

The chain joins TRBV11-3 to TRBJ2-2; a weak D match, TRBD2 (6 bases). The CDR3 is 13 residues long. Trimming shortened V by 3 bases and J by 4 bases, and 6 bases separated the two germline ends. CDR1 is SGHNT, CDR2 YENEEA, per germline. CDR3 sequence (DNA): TGTGCCAGCAGCTTGGGGGGCACCGGGGAGCTGTTTTTT. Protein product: CASSLGGTGELFF. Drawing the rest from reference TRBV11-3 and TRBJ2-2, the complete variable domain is EAGVVQSPRYKIIEKKQPVAFWCNPISGHNTLYWYLQNLGQGPELLIRYENEEAVDDSQLPKDRFSAERLKGVDSTLKIQPAELGDSAVYLCASSLGGTGELFFGEGSRLTVL.

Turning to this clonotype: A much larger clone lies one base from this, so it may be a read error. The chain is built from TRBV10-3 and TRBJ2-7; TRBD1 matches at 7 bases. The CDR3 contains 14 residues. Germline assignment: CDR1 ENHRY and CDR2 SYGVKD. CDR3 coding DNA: TGTGCCATCAGTGAGTCGACAGGGACCTACGAGCGGTACTTC. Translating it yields CAISESTGTYERYF.

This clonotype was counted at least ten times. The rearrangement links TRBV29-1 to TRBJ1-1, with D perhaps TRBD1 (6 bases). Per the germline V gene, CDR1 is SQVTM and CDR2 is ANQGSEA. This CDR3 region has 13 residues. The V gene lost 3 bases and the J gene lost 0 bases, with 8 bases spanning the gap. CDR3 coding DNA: TGCAGCGTTGATGCAGGGGTGAACACTGAAGCTTTCTTT. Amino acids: CSVDAGVNTEAFF.

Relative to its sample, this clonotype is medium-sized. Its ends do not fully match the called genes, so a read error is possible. CDR3 in amino acids: CASSPGTGQGEKLFF. In DNA form, the CDR3 reads TGTGCTAGCAGCCCTGGGACAGGCCAGGGGGAAAAACTGTTTTTT. V is TRBV7-7 and J is TRBJ1-4; 8 nucleotides align to TRBD1. In germline, CDR1 is SSHAT, CDR2 FNYEAQ (reference sequence). The CDR3 has 15 amino acids.

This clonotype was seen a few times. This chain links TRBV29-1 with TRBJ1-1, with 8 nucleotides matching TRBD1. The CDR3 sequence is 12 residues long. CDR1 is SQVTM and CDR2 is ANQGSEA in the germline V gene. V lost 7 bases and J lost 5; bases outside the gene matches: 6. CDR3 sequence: CSAQGAYTEAFF. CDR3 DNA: TGCAGCGCTCAGGGGGCTTATACTGAAGCTTTCTTT.

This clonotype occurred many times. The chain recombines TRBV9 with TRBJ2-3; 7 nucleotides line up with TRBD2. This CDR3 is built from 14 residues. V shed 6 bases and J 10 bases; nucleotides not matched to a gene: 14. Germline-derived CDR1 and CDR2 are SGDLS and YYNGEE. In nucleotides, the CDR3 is TGTGCCAGCACCCCCGTTGGGGGGGGAAGATCGCAGTATTTT. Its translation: CASTPVGGGRSQYF.

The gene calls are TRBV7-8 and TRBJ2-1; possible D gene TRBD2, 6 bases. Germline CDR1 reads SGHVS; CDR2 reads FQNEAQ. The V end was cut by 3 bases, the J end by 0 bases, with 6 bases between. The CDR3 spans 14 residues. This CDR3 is CASSLGGSYNEQFF. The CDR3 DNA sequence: TGTGCCAGCAGCTTGGGGGGCTCCTACAATGAGCAGTTCTTC.